One sample yielded the 22 T cell receptor beta chains listed below, sequenced in a study of cytotoxic CD8 clonotypes in ibrutinib-treated CLL. The assay was immunoSEQ multiplex PCR, and TCRdb's table has in-frame clones only and misses some. Altogether 150,000 to 200,000 clones are present, 70% to 90% being singletons, with the ten largest covering about 2.9%. The source was PBMCs, collected at disease progression, from a patient treated with ibrutinib. Receptor source: a human donor with chronic lymphocytic leukemia.

This rearrangement joins TRBV4-3 to TRBJ2-3, with D perhaps assigned TRBD1 or TRBD2 (5 bases each). The CDR3 sequence is 17 residues long. V lost 2 bases and J 4 bases, leaving 19 bases between the germline ends. Germline V lookup: CDR1 LGHNA, CDR2 YSLEER. CDR3 protein: CASSQTPPGPYADTQYF. The CDR3, as DNA: TGCGCCAGCAGCCAAACGCCCCCGGGACCTTACGCAGATACGCAGTATTTT.

The chain joins TRBV30 to TRBJ2-1, with a weak D call TRBD1 (6 bases). V was clipped by 3 bases and J by 5 bases, with 14 bases between them. The CDR3 contains 14 residues. Germline-derived CDR1 and CDR2 are GTSNPN and SVGIG (reference sequence). The CDR3 region is CAWSPGQTNNEQFF. CDR3 DNA sequence: TGTGCCTGGAGCCCTGGACAGACTAACAATGAGCAGTTCTTC.

The chain is built from TRBV21-1 and TRBJ1-4. TRBV21-1 is noted as a pseudogene. CDR3 length: 12 amino acids. CDR3 sequence reads: CASSNTYEKLFF. The CDR3 region has the DNA TGTGCCAGCAGCAACACGTATGAAAAACTGTTTTTT.

The chain couples TRBV5-1 to TRBJ2-3; 8 nucleotides align to TRBD1. V shed 1 base and J 3 bases; nucleotides not matched to a gene: 1. Germline-derived CDR1 and CDR2 are SGHRS and YFSETQ. CDR3 length equals 14 residues. The chain's CDR3 is CASSLQGATDTQYF. CDR3 sequence (DNA): TGCGCCAGCAGCTTGCAGGGGGCAACAGATACGCAGTATTTT.

This chain uses TRBV10-1 with TRBJ2-7; no clear D. The CDR3 has 13 residues. Germline CDR1 is WNHNN and CDR2 is SYGVQD (reference sequence). The V end lost 3 bases, the J end lost 1 base, and 7 bases lay between the germline ends. The CDR3: CASSEKGSYEQYF. The CDR3 nucleotides are TGCGCCAGCAGTGAAAAAGGTTCCTACGAGCAGTACTTC.

The chain couples TRBV7-9 to TRBJ2-7; no definite D call. From germline, CDR1 is SEHNR and CDR2 FQNEAQ (reference sequence). The CDR3 runs 13 residues. The V and J ends lost 1 base and 3 bases respectively, with 7 bases between them. In DNA, the CDR3 is TGTGCCAGCAGCTTAGAGAAGCGCTACGAGCAGTACTTC. This translates into CASSLEKRYEQYF.

The J gene is TRBJ2-1, the V gene TRBV6-6; 11 nucleotides match TRBD2. Trimming removed 7 bases from V and 2 bases from J; junction bases left unmatched: 4. This CDR3 has 15 amino acids. Germline assignment: CDR1 MNHNY and CDR2 SVGAGI (reference sequence). This CDR3 is CASTILAGAYNEQFF. In DNA, the CDR3 is TGTGCCAGCACCATACTAGCGGGAGCCTACAATGAGCAGTTCTTC.

The chain recombines TRBV28 with TRBJ2-7, with D possibly TRBD1 on 5 matching bases. The V end lost 5 bases, the J end lost 4 bases, and 18 bases lay between the germline ends. CDR1 is MDHEN, CDR2 SYDVKM, per germline. The CDR3 totals 15 residues. In DNA form, the CDR3 reads TGTGCCAGCAGTGGTGCCACAGGCCTGATTTACGAGCAGTACTTC. Translation: CASSGATGLIYEQYF. Supplemented by reference TRBV28 and TRBJ2-7, the full variable domain reads DVKVTQSSRYLVKRTGEKVFLECVQDMDHENMFWYRQDPGLGLRLIYFSYDVKMKEKGDIPEGYSVSREKKERFSLILESASTNQTSMYLCASSGATGLIYEQYFGPGTRLTVT.

This clone was recorded a few times. Other DNA sequences in the sample encode the same CDR3. The chain has TRBV19 and TRBJ2-5; D is perhaps TRBD1 (5 bases). Looked up from germline, CDR1 is LNHDA and CDR2 is SQIVND (reference sequence). Trimming left V 1 base short and J 0 bases short, with 6 bases between. This CDR3 spans 14 amino acids. The CDR3 DNA sequence: TGTGCCAGTAGTATAGCGACAGACCAAGAGACCCAGTACTTC. This encodes CASSIATDQETQYF.

This chain links TRBV7-3 with TRBJ2-7; 10 bases align to TRBD1. This CDR3 is 13 amino acids long. V shed 5 bases, J shed 10 bases, and the junction held 8 bases outside the gene matches. Germline assignment: CDR1 SGHTA and CDR2 FQGTGA. CDR3 coding DNA: TGTGCCAGCAGCCCGGCGACAGGGGGCGGTCAGTACTTC. Translating it yields CASSPATGGGQYF.

The rearrangement links TRBV7-3 to TRBJ1-1; D gene uncertain. This CDR3 region has 13 residues. V lost 3 bases to trimming and J lost 1 base, with 6 bases between them. Germline loops: CDR1 SGHTA, CDR2 FQGTGA. The CDR3 region is CASSFQPNTEAFF. The CDR3 DNA reads as TGTGCCAGCAGCTTCCAACCGAACACTGAAGCTTTCTTT.

V gene TRBV6-5 combines with J gene TRBJ2-5; possibly TRBD1 for D (6 bases). Trimming left V 0 bases short and J 5 bases short, with 16 bases between. The CDR3 spans 16 residues. Germline-derived CDR1 and CDR2 are MNHEY and SVGAGI. CDR3 sequence (DNA): TGTGCCAGCAGTTACTCGCACAGGGCCGAGGGGGAGACCCAGTACTTC. It specifies CASSYSHRAEGETQYF.

The gene calls are TRBV5-1 and TRBJ2-1, with no clear D. The CDR3 covers 14 residues. CDR1 is SGHRS and CDR2 is YFSETQ in the germline V gene. The V and J ends lost 0 bases and 6 bases respectively, with 10 bases between them. The CDR3 protein is CASSLESLSNEQFF. The CDR3 DNA reads as TGCGCCAGCAGCTTGGAAAGTCTGTCCAATGAGCAGTTCTTC.

This chain connects TRBV5-5 to TRBJ1-5; weak D call: TRBD1 (6 bases). Germline loops: CDR1 SGHKS, CDR2 YYEKEE (reference sequence). Between the trimmed V and J ends, which lost 4 bases and 1 base, there was a span of 15 bases. The CDR3 spans 16 residues. The CDR3 protein is CASSGGGVRSNQPQHF. The CDR3 DNA follows: TGTGCCAGCAGCGGGGGGGGCGTTAGAAGCAATCAGCCCCAGCATTTT.

The J gene is TRBJ2-5, the V gene TRBV5-1; 9 nucleotides line up with TRBD2. Trimming removed 2 bases from V and 5 bases from J; junction bases left unmatched: 4. Germline V gene sequence: CDR1 SGHRS, CDR2 YFSETQ. This CDR3 has 14 amino acids. CDR3 sequence reads: CASSFAGGSETQYF. Here the CDR3 DNA reads TGCGCCAGCAGCTTCGCGGGAGGGTCGGAGACCCAGTACTTC.

The rearrangement uses TRBV14 and TRBJ1-3, with D uncertain. The ends were cut back, 4 bases at V and 8 bases at J, with 9 bases in the middle. Per germline, CDR1 SGHDN and CDR2 FVKESK. The CDR3 consists of 12 residues. The CDR3 DNA sequence: TGTGCCAGCAGCCGGGAGGGTTACACCATATATTTT. It codes for CASSREGYTIYF.

The chain combines TRBV18 with TRBJ2-1; TRBD2 agrees at 8 bases. V lost 3 bases to trimming and J lost 5 bases; unmatched junction nucleotides: 6. The CDR3 length is 15 residues. Germline V gene lookup returns CDR1 KGHSH and CDR2 LQKENI. CDR3 loop: CASSPSGSRNNEQFF. The CDR3 DNA sequence: TGTGCCAGCTCACCGAGCGGGAGCCGAAACAATGAGCAGTTCTTC.

This chain links TRBV4-1 with TRBJ2-7; 11 bases align to TRBD2. V shed 1 base and J 4 bases; nucleotides not matched to a gene: 6. The CDR3 consists of 16 residues. The V gene's germline CDR1 is MGHRA and CDR2 YSYEKL. Here the CDR3 DNA reads TGCGCCAGCAGCCAAGCACCGGGACTAGCGGCTTACGAGCAGTACTTC. It codes for CASSQAPGLAAYEQYF.

The sample holds a few counts of this clone. This chain links TRBV7-9 with TRBJ1-5; D remains unclear. V was shortened by 3 bases and J by 4 bases, with 10 bases between the two germline ends. The CDR3 runs to 14 residues. Germline loops: CDR1 SEHNR, CDR2 FQNEAQ (reference sequence). CDR3 bases: TGTGCCAGCAGCTTGGGAATGAAAAATCAGCCCCAGCATTTT. Translated, it gives CASSLGMKNQPQHF.

The V and J genes are TRBV4-1 and TRBJ2-2; D remains ambiguous. Germline V gives CDR1 MGHRA, CDR2 YSYEKL. This CDR3 contains 17 residues. Trimming removed 0 bases at V and 6 bases at J, with 17 bases between. CDR3 protein: CASSQDGTGDLAGELFF. CDR3 DNA sequence: TGCGCCAGCAGCCAAGATGGAACTGGAGATTTAGCCGGGGAGCTGTTTTTT.

The chain carries TRBV7-2 and TRBJ2-7; 7 bases are a match to TRBD2. J lost 1 base, V lost 2 bases, and 2 bases had no gene match. The germline V gene encodes CDR1 SGHTA and CDR2 FQGNSA. There are 14 residues in the CDR3. CDR3 region: CASSLRGGSYEQYF. DNA of the CDR3: TGTGCCAGCAGCTTAAGGGGAGGGTCCTACGAGCAGTACTTC.

V usage is TRBV19 and J usage is TRBJ2-7, with 8 bases matching TRBD2. V shed 10 bases and J 1 base; nucleotides not matched to a gene: 6. The CDR3 is 13 amino acids. Germline CDR1 is LNHDA and CDR2 is SQIVND (reference sequence). In DNA form, the CDR3 reads TGTGCCACAAGAAAGCGGGAGTCCTACGAGCAGTACTTC. Translating gives CATRKRESYEQYF.